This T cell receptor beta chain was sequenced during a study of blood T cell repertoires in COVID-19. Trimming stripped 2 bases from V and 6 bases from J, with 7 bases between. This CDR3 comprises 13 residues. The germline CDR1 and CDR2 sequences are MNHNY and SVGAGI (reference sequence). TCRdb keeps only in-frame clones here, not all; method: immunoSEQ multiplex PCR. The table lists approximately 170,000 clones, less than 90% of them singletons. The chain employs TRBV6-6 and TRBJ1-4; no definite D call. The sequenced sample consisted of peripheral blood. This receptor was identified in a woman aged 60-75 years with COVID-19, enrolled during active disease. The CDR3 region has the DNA TGTGCCAGCAGTTACGTATCGGATGAAAAACTGTTTTTT. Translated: CASSYVSDEKLFF.